This paragraph covers one T cell receptor beta chain sequence. Its cognate antigen has yet to be identified. No base-level quality is on record; no much larger clone is a single base apart. The data stem from a study of control samples from healthy donors and cancer patients (TCRdb year 2020). V and J lose 5 bases and 7 bases, and a span of 17 bases separates them. As encoded in the germline V gene (reference sequence), CDR1 is MNHEY while CDR2 is SMNVEV. The CDR3 sequence holds 14 residues, the cysteine and phenylalanine included. CDR3 DNA only is kept here, 42 bases in frame from base 1. The library was generated by the immunoSEQ multiplex PCR assay. TCRdb mirrors the immuneACCESS table, restricted to in-frame sequences. Some clones are absent from its copies; in checked studies, under half trace to an unresolved V gene, and the reason for the others is unknown. This sample is represented by about 160,000 clones; around 90% of them were singletons. 12% of the sample is in the top ten clones.

The V and J genes are TRBV27 and TRBJ2-5; possibly the D gene is TRBD2, per 5 matching bases. The receptor was derived from a man aged 25-45 years in good health. Sequencing input: blood. The DNA sequence is given as TGTGCCAGCAGTGCTAGCTTGGCGGCACGGACCCAGTACTTC. It codes for CASSASLAARTQYF.